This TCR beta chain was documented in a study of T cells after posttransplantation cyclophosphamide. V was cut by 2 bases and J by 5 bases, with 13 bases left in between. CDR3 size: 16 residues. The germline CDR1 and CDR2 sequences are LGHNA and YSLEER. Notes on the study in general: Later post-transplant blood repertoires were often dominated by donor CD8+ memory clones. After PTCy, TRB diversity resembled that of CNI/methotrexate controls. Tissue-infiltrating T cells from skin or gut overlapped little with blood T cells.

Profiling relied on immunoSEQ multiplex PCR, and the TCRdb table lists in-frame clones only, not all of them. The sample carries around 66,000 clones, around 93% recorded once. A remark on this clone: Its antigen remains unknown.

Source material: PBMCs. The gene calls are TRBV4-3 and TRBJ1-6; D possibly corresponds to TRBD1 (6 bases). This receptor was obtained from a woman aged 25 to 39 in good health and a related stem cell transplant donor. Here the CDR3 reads CASSQLRGANNSPLHF. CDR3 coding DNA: TGCGCCAGCAGCCAACTTCGGGGGGCCAATAATTCACCCCTCCACTTT.